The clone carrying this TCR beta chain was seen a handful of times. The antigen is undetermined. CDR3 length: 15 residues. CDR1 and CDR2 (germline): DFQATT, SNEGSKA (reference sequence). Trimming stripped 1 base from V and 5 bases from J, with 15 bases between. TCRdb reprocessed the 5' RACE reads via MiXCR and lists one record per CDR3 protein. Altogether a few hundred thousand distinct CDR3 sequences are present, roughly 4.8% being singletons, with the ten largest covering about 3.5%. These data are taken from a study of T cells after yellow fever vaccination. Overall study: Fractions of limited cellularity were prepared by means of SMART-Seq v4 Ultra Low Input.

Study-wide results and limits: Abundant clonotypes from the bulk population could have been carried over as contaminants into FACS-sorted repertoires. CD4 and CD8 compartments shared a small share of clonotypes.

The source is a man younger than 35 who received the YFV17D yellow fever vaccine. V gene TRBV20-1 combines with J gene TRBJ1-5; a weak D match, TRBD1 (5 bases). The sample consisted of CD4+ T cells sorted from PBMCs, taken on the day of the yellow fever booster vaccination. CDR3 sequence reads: CSARVQPTRDQPQHF. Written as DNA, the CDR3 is TGCAGTGCTAGAGTCCAGCCAACCAGGGATCAGCCCCAGCATTTT.